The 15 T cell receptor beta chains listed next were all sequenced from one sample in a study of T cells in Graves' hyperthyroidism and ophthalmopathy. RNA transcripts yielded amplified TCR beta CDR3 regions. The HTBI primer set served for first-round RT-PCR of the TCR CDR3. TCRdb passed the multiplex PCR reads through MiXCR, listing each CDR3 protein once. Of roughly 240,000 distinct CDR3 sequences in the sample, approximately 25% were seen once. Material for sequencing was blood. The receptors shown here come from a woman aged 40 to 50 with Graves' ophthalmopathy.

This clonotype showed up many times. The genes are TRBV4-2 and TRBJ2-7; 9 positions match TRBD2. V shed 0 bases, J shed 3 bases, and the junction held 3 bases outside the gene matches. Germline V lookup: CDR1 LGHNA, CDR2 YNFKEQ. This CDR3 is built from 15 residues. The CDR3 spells CASSQDQREDYEQYF. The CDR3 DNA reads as TGTGCCAGCAGCCAAGACCAGCGGGAGGACTACGAGCAGTACTTC.

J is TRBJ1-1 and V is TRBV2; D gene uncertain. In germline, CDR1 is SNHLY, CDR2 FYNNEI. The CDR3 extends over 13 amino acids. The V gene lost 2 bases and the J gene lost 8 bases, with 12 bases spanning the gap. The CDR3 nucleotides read TGTGCCAGCAGTGAACCTTTCCCCCTCGAAGCTTTCTTT. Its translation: CASSEPFPLEAFF.

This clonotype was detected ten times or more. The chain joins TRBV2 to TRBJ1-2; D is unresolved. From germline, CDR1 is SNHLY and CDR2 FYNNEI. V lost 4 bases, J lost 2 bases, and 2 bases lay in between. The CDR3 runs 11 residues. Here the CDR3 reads CASSGNYGYTF. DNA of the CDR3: TGTGCCAGCAGTGGGAACTATGGCTACACCTTC.

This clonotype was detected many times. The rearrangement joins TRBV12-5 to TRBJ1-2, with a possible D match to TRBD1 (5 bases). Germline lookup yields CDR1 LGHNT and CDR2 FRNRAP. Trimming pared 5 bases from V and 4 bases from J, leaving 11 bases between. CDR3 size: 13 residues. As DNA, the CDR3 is TGTGCTAGTGGTCCACAGGACGCCTATGGCTACACCTTC. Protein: CASGPQDAYGYTF. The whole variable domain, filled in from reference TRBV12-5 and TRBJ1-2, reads DARVTQTPRHKVTEMGQEVTMRCQPILGHNTVFWYRQTMMQGLELLAYFRNRAPLDDSGMPKDRFSAEMPDATLATLKIQPSEPRDSAVYFCASGPQDAYGYTFGSGTRLTVV.

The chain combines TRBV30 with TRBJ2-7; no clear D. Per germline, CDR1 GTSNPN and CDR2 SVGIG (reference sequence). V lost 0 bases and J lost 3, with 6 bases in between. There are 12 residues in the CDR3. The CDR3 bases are TGTGCCTGGAGTGTAGGTTTCTACGAGCAGTACTTC. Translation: CAWSVGFYEQYF.

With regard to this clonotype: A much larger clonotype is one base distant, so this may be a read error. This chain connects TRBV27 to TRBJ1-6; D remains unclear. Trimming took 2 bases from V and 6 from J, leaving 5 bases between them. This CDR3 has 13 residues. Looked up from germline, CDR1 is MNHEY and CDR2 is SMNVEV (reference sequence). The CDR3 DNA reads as TGTGCCAGCAGTTTAGGGGTTAATTCACCCCTCCACTTT. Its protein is CASSLGVNSPLHF.

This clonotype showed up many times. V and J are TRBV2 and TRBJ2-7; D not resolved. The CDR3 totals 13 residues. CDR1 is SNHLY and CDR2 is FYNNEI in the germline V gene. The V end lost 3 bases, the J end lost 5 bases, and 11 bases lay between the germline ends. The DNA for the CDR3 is TGTGCCAGCAGTGACAGAGACGTCGACGAGCAGTACTTC. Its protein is CASSDRDVDEQYF.

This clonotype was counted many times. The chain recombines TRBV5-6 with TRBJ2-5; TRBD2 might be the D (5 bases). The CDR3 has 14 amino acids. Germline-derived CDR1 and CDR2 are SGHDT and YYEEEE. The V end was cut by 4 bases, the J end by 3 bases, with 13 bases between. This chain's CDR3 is CASSRYAREETQYF. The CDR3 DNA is TGTGCCAGCAGCCGATATGCGAGGGAAGAGACCCAGTACTTC.

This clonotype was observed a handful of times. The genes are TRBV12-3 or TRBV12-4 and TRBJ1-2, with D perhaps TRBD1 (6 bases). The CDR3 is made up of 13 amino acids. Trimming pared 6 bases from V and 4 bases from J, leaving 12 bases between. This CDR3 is CASRSKDSYGYTF. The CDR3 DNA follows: TGTGCCAGCAGGTCAAAGGACAGCTATGGCTACACCTTC.

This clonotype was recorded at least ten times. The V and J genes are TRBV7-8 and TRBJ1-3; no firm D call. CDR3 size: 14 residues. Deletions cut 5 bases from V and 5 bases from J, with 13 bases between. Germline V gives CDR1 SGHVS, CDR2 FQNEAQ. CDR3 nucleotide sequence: TGTGCCAGCAGCCTCCGCCTCTCCAGAAACACCATATATTTT. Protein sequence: CASSLRLSRNTIYF.

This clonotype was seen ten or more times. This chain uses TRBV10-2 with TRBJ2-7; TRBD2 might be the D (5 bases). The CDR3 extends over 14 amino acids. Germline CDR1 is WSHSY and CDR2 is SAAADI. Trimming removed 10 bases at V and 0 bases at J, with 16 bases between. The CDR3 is CATGETNPSYEQYF. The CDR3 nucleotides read TGCGCCACCGGTGAGACTAACCCCTCCTACGAGCAGTACTTC.

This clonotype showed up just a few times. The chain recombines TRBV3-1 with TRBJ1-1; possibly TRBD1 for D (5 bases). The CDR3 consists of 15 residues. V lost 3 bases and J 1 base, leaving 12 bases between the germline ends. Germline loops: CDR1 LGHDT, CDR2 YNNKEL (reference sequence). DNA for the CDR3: TGTGCCAGCAGCCACTCACGGGGGGGGAACACTGAAGCTTTCTTT. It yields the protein CASSHSRGGNTEAFF.

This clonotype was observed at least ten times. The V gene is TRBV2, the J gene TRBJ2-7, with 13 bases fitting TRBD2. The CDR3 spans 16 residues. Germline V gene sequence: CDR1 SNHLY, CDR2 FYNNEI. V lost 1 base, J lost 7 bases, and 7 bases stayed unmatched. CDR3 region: CASSEGLTSGRWEQYF. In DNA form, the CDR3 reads TGTGCCAGCAGTGAAGGTTTGACTAGCGGGAGGTGGGAGCAGTACTTC.

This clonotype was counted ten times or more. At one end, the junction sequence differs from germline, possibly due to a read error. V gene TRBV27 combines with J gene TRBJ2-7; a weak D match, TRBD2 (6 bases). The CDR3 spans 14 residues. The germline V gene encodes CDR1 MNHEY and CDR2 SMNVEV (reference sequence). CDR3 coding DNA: TGTGCCAGCAGTCGGGGACGGGACTCCTGCGAGCAGTACTTC. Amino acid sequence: CASSRGRDSCEQYF.

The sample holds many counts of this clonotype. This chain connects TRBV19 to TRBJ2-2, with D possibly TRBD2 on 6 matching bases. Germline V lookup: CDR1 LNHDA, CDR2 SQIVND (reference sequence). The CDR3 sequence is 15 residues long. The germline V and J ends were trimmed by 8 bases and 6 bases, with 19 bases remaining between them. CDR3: CASSMGGGGSGELFF. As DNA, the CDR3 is TGTGCCAGTTCCATGGGGGGTGGGGGGTCCGGGGAGCTGTTTTTT.